At least ten counts were recorded for the clone carrying this TCR beta chain. Its antigen is unknown. The data were obtained in a study of T cells after posttransplantation cyclophosphamide. This CDR3 has 15 residues. The V end was cut by 1 base, the J end by 9 bases, with 16 bases between. Germline CDR1 reads LNHDA; CDR2 reads SQIVND (reference sequence). Study-level findings and limits: Donor-recipient repertoire similarity was low at 1-2 months, rising over year one. Tissue-infiltrating T cells from skin or gut overlapped little with blood T cells. TRB clonality was highly associated with recipient CMV seropositivity and reactivation.

Peripheral blood was collected from the related graft donor on the marrow donation day. Clones were read by immunoSEQ multiplex PCR, and TCRdb kept only the in-frame ones, dropping some. There are over 45,000 clones in the sample, none observed a single time. This TCR was sampled from a man in his forties or fifties in good health, CMV-negative, and a related stem cell transplant donor. This chain uses TRBV19 with TRBJ2-1; D possibly corresponds to TRBD2 (5 bases). The sample comprised PBMCs. The CDR3: CASSIGLAFGGEQFF. In nucleotides, the CDR3 is TGTGCCAGTAGTATAGGGCTAGCCTTCGGAGGTGAGCAGTTCTTC.